These 20 T cell receptor beta chains share one sample of origin, sequenced in a study of control samples from healthy donors and cancer patients. The table came from immunoSEQ multiplex PCR; TCRdb's copy has only in-frame clones and leaves some out. Of about 130,000 clones in the sample, roughly 94% were seen once. Material: PBMCs. These receptor sequences come from a man aged 55 to 70 with colorectal cancer.

This clone was observed once. The chain is built from TRBV20-1 and TRBJ1-6; the match to TRBD1 covers 8 bases. Germline V CDR1 and CDR2: DFQATT, SNEGSKA (reference sequence). The V and J ends lost 3 bases and 7 bases, in that order; junction bases with no gene match: 5. CDR3 size: 14 residues. CDR3 coding DNA: TGCAGTGCTAGTGTGGACAGGGTCAATTCACCCCTCCACTTT. It codes for CSASVDRVNSPLHF.

This rearrangement joins TRBV9 to TRBJ1-2, with D possibly being TRBD1 (5 bases). Germline V gives CDR1 SGDLS, CDR2 YYNGEE. There are 15 residues in the CDR3. The ends were cut back, 4 bases at V and 5 bases at J, with 18 bases in the middle. CDR3 amino acids: CASSPQVGGLYGYTF. The CDR3 coding sequence is TGTGCCAGCAGCCCCCAGGTGGGGGGATTATATGGCTACACCTTC.

The chain carries TRBV3-1 (or the pseudogene TRBV3-2) and TRBJ2-1; no clear D. The ends were cut back, 1 base at V and 11 bases at J, with 6 bases in the middle. This CDR3 has 11 amino acids. CDR1 LGHDT and CDR2 YNNKEL come from the germline V gene (reference sequence). The CDR3: CASSQAQQQFF. CDR3 bases: TGTGCCAGCAGCCAAGCTCAACAGCAGTTCTTC.

V is TRBV27 and J is TRBJ2-5; D not certain. Per germline, CDR1 MNHEY and CDR2 SMNVEV (reference sequence). Trimming removed 5 bases at V and 0 bases at J, with 7 bases between. The CDR3 runs to 13 residues. The CDR3 DNA sequence: TGTGCCAGCAGTACCTCGTACCAAGAGACCCAGTACTTC. This translates into CASSTSYQETQYF.

The rearrangement links TRBV5-1 to TRBJ2-7, with a possible D match to TRBD1 (5 bases). Looked up from germline, CDR1 is SGHRS and CDR2 is YFSETQ. The CDR3 is 12 residues long. Trimming removed 4 bases from V and 4 bases from J, with 9 bases in between. CDR3 sequence reads: CASSVDSYEQYF. Written as DNA, the CDR3 is TGCGCCAGCAGCGTCGACAGTTACGAGCAGTACTTC.

The chain has TRBV3-1 (or the pseudogene TRBV3-2) and TRBJ2-2; D ambiguous. Germline CDR1 is LGHDT and CDR2 is YNNKEL (reference sequence). V was cut by 4 bases and J by 3 bases, with 9 bases left in between. The CDR3 spans 14 residues. CDR3 sequence reads: CASSLSQYTGELFF. DNA of the CDR3: TGTGCCAGCAGCCTATCCCAATACACCGGGGAGCTGTTTTTT.

The chain recombines TRBV3-1 (or the pseudogene TRBV3-2) with TRBJ2-7; the D call may be TRBD1 or TRBD2 (5 bases each). Germline loops: CDR1 LGHDT, CDR2 YNNKEL (reference sequence). V was shortened by 0 bases and J by 5 bases, with 11 bases between the two germline ends. The CDR3 runs 14 residues. The DNA of the CDR3 is TGTGCCAGCAGCCAAGATGGGGGACCCAACGAGCAGTACTTC. Protein: CASSQDGGPNEQYF.

This chain joins TRBV6-2 or TRBV6-3 and TRBJ1-2; D perhaps matches TRBD1 (6 bases). The CDR3 runs to 15 residues. Between the trimmed V and J ends, which lost 4 bases and 6 bases, there was a span of 18 bases. The germline V gene encodes CDR1 MNHEY and CDR2 SVGEGT. The CDR3 here is CASSSHPDSADGYTF. DNA of the CDR3: TGTGCCAGCAGTTCTCACCCGGACAGTGCGGATGGCTACACCTTC.

The chain has TRBV4-3 and TRBJ2-3; 13 bases map to TRBD2. V trimming: 2 bases; J trimming: 3 bases; junction bases outside the gene matches: 11. This CDR3 region has 19 residues. Germline values: CDR1 LGHNA, CDR2 YSLEER. The CDR3 here is CASSQFFRTSGGRTDTQYF. The CDR3 DNA follows: TGCGCCAGCAGCCAATTCTTCCGGACTAGCGGGGGTAGGACAGATACGCAGTATTTT.

V usage is TRBV4-2 and J usage is TRBJ1-5; D might be TRBD1 (6 bases). CDR3 length: 16 residues. Trimming stripped 0 bases from V and 3 bases from J, with 12 bases between. Germline V gene sequence: CDR1 LGHNA, CDR2 YNFKEQ. CDR3 amino acids: CASSQERRGTNQPQHF. Here the CDR3 DNA reads TGTGCCAGCAGCCAAGAGCGTAGGGGGACCAATCAGCCCCAGCATTTT.

The rearrangement links TRBV11-2 to TRBJ2-5; D is uncertain. This CDR3 has 12 amino acids. Between the trimmed V and J ends, which lost 4 bases and 1 base, there was a span of 4 bases. CDR1 SGHAT and CDR2 FQNNGV come from the germline V gene. This CDR3 reads CASSSSQETQYF. The CDR3 nucleotides read TGTGCCAGCAGCTCCTCCCAAGAGACCCAGTACTTC.

This chain links TRBV9 with TRBJ2-3, with a tentative D call TRBD1 (5 bases). From germline, CDR1 is SGDLS and CDR2 YYNGEE. V was shortened by 0 bases and J by 4 bases, with 12 bases between the two germline ends. The CDR3 length is 15 residues. The CDR3 DNA follows: TGTGCCAGCAGCGTAGGGGGCATATCGCCAGATACGCAGTATTTT. It codes for CASSVGGISPDTQYF.

The chain joins TRBV19 to TRBJ2-1; TRBD2 might be the D (6 bases). The CDR3 covers 12 residues. The V and J ends lost 3 bases and 9 bases respectively, with 9 bases between them. Germline CDR1 reads LNHDA; CDR2 reads SQIVND (reference sequence). The CDR3 DNA sequence: TGTGCCAGTAGTATGACGGGAGCTGAGCAGTTCTTC. It is translated as CASSMTGAEQFF.

The J gene is TRBJ1-6, the V gene TRBV6-5; 7 bases map to TRBD1. There are 16 residues in the CDR3. From germline, CDR1 is MNHEY and CDR2 SVGAGI. Germline trimming cut 0 bases from V and 8 bases from J; bases unmatched to any gene: 7. Here the CDR3 DNA reads TGTGCCAGCAGTTACTCGATGGGCAGGGGGTATTCACCCCTCCACTTT. Protein: CASSYSMGRGYSPLHF.

The gene calls are TRBV21-1 and TRBJ2-2; the listed D gene, TRBD2, was not tested against the DNA. TRBV21-1 has pseudogene status. The CDR3 has 18 amino acids. The CDR3 DNA follows: TGTGCCAGCAGCAAAGGGGGTAGCGGGGGTCAGAACACCGGGGAGCTGTTTTTT. Its protein product is CASSKGGSGGQNTGELFF.

The rearrangement joins TRBV6-5 to TRBJ1-1; unclear D gene. The germline V and J ends were trimmed by 6 bases and 0 bases, with 14 bases remaining between them. CDR1 MNHEY and CDR2 SVGAGI come from the germline V gene. This CDR3 region has 15 residues. This CDR3 is CASSPQFTMNTEAFF. The DNA of the CDR3 is TGTGCCAGCAGCCCCCAATTCACGATGAACACTGAAGCTTTCTTT.

The chain joins TRBV6-1 to TRBJ2-5, with a weak D call TRBD2 (6 bases). Deletions cut 6 bases from V and 1 base from J, with 6 bases between. The CDR3 has 12 residues. Germline lookup yields CDR1 MNHNS and CDR2 SASEGT. CDR3 amino acids: CASSGGQETQYF. The CDR3 region has the DNA TGTGCCAGCAGCGGGGGCCAAGAGACCCAGTACTTC.

The chain combines TRBV3-1 (or the pseudogene TRBV3-2) with TRBJ2-3, with TRBD2 matching 10 bases. Germline-derived CDR1 and CDR2 are LGHDT and YNNKEL (reference sequence). Losses at the gene ends were 2 bases for V and 2 bases for J; bases not matched to a gene: 7. This CDR3 contains 17 residues. The CDR3 sequence: CASSQWRSGGNTDTQYF. CDR3 bases: TGTGCCAGCAGCCAATGGCGTAGCGGGGGGAACACAGATACGCAGTATTTT.

A few counts support this clone. V usage is TRBV7-9 and J usage is TRBJ1-1; D is undetermined. V dropped 1 base and J dropped 4 bases, with 19 bases sitting between them. Germline CDR1 SEHNR, CDR2 FQNEAQ (reference sequence). This CDR3 has 17 amino acids. The DNA of the CDR3 is TGTGCCAGCAGCTTAGGGATCCAAGGTTTGCGTCGCACTGAAGCTTTCTTT. This codes for CASSLGIQGLRRTEAFF.

The rearrangement links TRBV2 to TRBJ2-7, with TRBD2 identical over 7 bases. CDR1 and CDR2 from the germline V gene are SNHLY and FYNNEI. Losses at the gene ends were 6 bases for V and 5 bases for J; bases not matched to a gene: 7. There are 13 residues in the CDR3. Here the CDR3 reads CASRLTGGDEQYF. The CDR3, as DNA: TGTGCCAGCAGACTAACGGGAGGCGACGAGCAGTACTTC.